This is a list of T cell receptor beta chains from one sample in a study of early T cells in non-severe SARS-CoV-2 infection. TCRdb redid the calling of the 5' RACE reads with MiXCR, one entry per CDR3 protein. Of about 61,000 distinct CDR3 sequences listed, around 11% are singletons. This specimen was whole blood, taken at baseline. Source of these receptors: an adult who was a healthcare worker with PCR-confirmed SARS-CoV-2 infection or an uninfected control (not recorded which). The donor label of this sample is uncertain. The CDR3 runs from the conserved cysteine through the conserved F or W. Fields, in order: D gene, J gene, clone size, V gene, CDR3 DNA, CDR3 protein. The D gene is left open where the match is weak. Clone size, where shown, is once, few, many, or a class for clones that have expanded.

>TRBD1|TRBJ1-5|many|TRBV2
TGTGCCAGCAGTGTTGGGGCGACAGGGGCGTATCGTCAGCCCCAGCATTTT
CASSVGATGAYRQPQHF
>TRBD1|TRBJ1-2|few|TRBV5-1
TGCGCCAGCAGCTCATCGCCCAGGGGGCTGTATGGCTACACCTTC
CASSSSPRGLYGYTF
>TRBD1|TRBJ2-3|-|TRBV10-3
TGTGCCATCAGGCCGGGACAGTACACAGATACGCAGTATTTT
CAIRPGQYTDTQYF
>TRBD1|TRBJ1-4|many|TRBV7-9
TGTGCCAGCAGCTTTGGGACAGGGAATAATGAAAAACTGTTTTTT
CASSFGTGNNEKLFF
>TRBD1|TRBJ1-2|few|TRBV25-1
TGTGCCAGCAAAAAACCGGGGGACAGGGGTGCTGGCTACACCTTC
CASKKPGDRGAGYTF
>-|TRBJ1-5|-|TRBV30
TGTGCCTGGAGTCCCATAGGAGGGTATCTACAGCCCCAGCATTTT
CAWSPIGGYLQPQHF
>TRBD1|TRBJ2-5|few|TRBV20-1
TGCAGTGCTAGACGGGACAGGGAACAAGAGACCCAGTACTTC
CSARRDREQETQYF
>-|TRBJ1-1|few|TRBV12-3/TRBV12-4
TGTGCCAGCAGTTTAGGGTACACTGAAGCTTTCTTT
CASSLGYTEAFF
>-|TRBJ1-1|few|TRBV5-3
TGTGCCAGAAACCGCGGGGAGGATGGCACTGAAGCTTTCTTT
CARNRGEDGTEAFF
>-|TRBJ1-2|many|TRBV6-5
TGTGCCAGCAGTTATAAGGGGGGCTACGGTGCTAACTATGGCTACACCTTC
CASSYKGGYGANYGYTF
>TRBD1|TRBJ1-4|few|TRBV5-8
TGTGCCAGCAGCCTGATGACAGGGACCACAACTAATGAAAAACTGTTTTTT
CASSLMTGTTTNEKLFF
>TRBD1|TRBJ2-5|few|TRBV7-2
TGTGCCAGCAGCTCCCAATATACCGGGACAGGGAGGCGAGAGACCCAGTACTTC
CASSSQYTGTGRRETQYF
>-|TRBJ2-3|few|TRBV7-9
TGTGCCAGCAGCTTAGCACGGCAATCGGATACGCAGTATTTT
CASSLARQSDTQYF
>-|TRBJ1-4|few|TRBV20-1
TGCAGTGCCCCGACTTGGAATAATGAAAAACTGTTTTTT
CSAPTWNNEKLFF
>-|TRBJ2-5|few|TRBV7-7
TGTGCCAGCAGCCTTCGAAGGCTAGCACGAGAGACCCAGTACTTC
CASSLRRLARETQYF
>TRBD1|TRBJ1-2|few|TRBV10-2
TGCGCCACGGACAGGGAACATGGCTACACCTTC
CATDREHGYTF
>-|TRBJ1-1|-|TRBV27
TGTGCCAGCAGTTTATACCCGGGGGGGCACGGAGCTTTCTTT
CASSLYPGGHGAFF
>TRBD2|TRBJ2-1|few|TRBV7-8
TGTGCCAGCAGCTTAGCGCTCTTAGCGGGGGTGGATGAGCAGTTCTTC
CASSLALLAGVDEQFF
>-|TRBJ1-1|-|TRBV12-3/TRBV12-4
TGTGCCAGCAGTTTAGCGTTTAGGAACACTGAAGCTTTCTTT
CASSLAFRNTEAFF
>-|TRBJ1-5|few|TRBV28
TGTGCCAGCACAACCGTCCAATACAGTATCGGCAATCAGCCCCAGCATTTT
CASTTVQYSIGNQPQHF
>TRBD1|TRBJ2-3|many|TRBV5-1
TGCGCCAGCAGCTTGGAGGGGGCGCGCGCAGATACGCAGTATTTT
CASSLEGARADTQYF
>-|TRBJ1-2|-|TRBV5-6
TGTGCCAGCAGCTTCCTTGGCGGTAGCTACACCTTC
CASSFLGGSYTF
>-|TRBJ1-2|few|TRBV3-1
TGTGCCAGCAGCCAAGGGACGGCTAACTATGGCTACACCTTC
CASSQGTANYGYTF
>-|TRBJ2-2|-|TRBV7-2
TGTGCCAGCAGCTTGGTGGACCAGAACACCGGGGAGCTGTTTTTT
CASSLVDQNTGELFF
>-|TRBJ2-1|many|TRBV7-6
TGTGCCAGCAGCTTAGTTCGATCGGGGGGCGCCTACAATGAGCAGTTCTTC
CASSLVRSGGAYNEQFF
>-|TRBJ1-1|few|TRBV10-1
TGCGCCAGCATGGAGGGTTTAGACACTGAAGCTTTCTTT
CASMEGLDTEAFF
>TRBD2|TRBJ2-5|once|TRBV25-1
TGTGCCAGCACTGAGCGGGGGCCATGGGAGACCCAGTACTTC
CASTERGPWETQYF